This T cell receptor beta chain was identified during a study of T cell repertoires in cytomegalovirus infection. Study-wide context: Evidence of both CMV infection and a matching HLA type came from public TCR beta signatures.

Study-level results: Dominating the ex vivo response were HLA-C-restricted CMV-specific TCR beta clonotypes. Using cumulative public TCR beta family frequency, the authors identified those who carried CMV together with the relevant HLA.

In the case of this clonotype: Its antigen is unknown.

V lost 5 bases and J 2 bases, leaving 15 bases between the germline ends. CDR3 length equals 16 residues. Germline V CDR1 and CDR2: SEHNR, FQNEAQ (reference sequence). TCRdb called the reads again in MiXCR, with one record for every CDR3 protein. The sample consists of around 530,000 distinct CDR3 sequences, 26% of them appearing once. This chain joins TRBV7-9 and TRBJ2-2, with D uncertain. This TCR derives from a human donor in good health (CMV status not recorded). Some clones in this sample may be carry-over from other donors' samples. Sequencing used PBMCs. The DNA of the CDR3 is TGTGCCAGCAGCGCGGACCGGGCCTTTAACACCGGGGAGCTGTTTTTT. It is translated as CASSADRAFNTGELFF.